Included here is one T cell receptor beta chain sequence, with context. Its antigen is unidentified. All patients relapsed after autologous stem cell transplantation, and brentuximab vedotin exposure varied. Classification of best responses gave complete response, partial response or progressive disease. These data are taken from a study of PD-1 blockade in classical Hodgkin lymphoma. General study findings and limits: Complete responders had baseline diversity similar to newly diagnosed patients. A significant rise in TCR diversity was seen by C4D1 for CD4+ cells but not for CD8+ cells.

Trimming pared 3 bases from V and 4 bases from J, leaving 16 bases between. Germline CDR1 is SGDLS and CDR2 is YYNGEE. CDR3 size: 15 residues. Profiled with immunoSEQ multiplex PCR; TCRdb holds only in-frame clones, not every one. Seen here are some 84,000 clones, about 93% observed once, and the top ten hold under 3%. Here the sequenced sample was peripheral blood mononuclear cells (PBMCs), taken before the second cycle of nivolumab. The TCR sequence derives from a human donor with classical Hodgkin lymphoma. The V and J genes are TRBV9 and TRBJ1-2, with a weak D call TRBD1 (5 bases). The CDR3 bases are TGTGCCAGCAGCGGGGCCTGGGGGTCTGGCTATGGCTACACCTTC. Amino acid sequence: CASSGAWGSGYGYTF. Full variable domain (outside the CDR3, taken from reference TRBV9 and TRBJ1-2): DSGVTQTPKHLITATGQRVTLRCSPRSGDLSVYWYQQSLDQGLQFLIQYYNGEERAKGNILERFSAQQFPDLHSELNLSSLELGDSALYFCASSGAWGSGYGYTFGSGTRLTVV.